These T cell receptor beta chains were read from a single sample in a study of response to subunit inactivated influenza vaccine. Using its own MiXCR run on the RT-PCR reads, TCRdb lists one record per CDR3 protein. The sample has just over 300,000 distinct CDR3 sequences, about 20% seen once. This material consisted of PBMCs from blood, taken 21 months after vaccination. The origin of the receptors is a man in his fifties or sixties who received an inactivated influenza vaccine. Each CDR3 is given without its conserved first and last residue. The D gene is left open where the match is weak.

j_call d_call v_call cdr3_aa
TRBJ1-6 TRBD1 TRBV5-1 ASSFDSRDSYNSPLH
TRBJ1-1 NA TRBV20-1 SAQGRNTEAF
TRBJ2-7 NA TRBV29-1 SVVGRIGYEQY
TRBJ1-2 NA TRBV6-1 ASSPPGLWYGYT
TRBJ1-2 TRBD1 TRBV7-9 ASSTTGFYGYT
TRBJ1-1 NA TRBV5-1 ASSSTLGNTEAF
TRBJ1-2 NA TRBV4-1 ASSQAGLLYGYT
TRBJ1-1 NA TRBV27 ASSLSGQGITEAF
TRBJ1-1 TRBD1 TRBV6-1 ASSPGQVGAEAF
TRBJ2-6 NA TRBV4-3 ASSQGVSSDVLT
TRBJ2-7 TRBD1 TRBV5-6 ASSLRGQGIYEQY
TRBJ1-1 TRBD1 TRBV2 ASDRGRATEAF
TRBJ1-3 NA TRBV11-2 ASSSLIGAVSFSGNTIY
TRBJ1-1 NA TRBV7-2 ASSLRTGMNTEAF
TRBJ1-6 NA TRBV7-2 ASSLAPGVVSPLH
TRBJ2-4 NA TRBV21-1 ASSKGPGHPKGKNIQY
TRBJ1-4 NA TRBV6-1 ASSPRTLSATNEKLF
TRBJ1-2 NA TRBV5-1 ASSSPGVMDGYT
TRBJ1-1 NA TRBV20-1 SASRLTPEAF
TRBJ1-5 TRBD1 TRBV20-1 SARGQGIGQPQH
TRBJ2-4 NA TRBV18 ASAPPQGSKNIQY
TRBJ1-1 NA TRBV29-1 SSVGETTEAF
TRBJ2-1 TRBD2 TRBV5-1 ASSLAVVAGPMNEQF
TRBJ2-7 TRBD2 TRBV6-2/TRBV6-3 ASSRATSGARPYEQY
TRBJ2-5 TRBD2 TRBV10-3 AISEGTSIETQY
TRBJ2-2 NA TRBV6-1 ASTGLGYTGELF
TRBJ1-1 NA TRBV4-1 ASSQSGMNTEAF
TRBJ1-4 NA TRBV15 ATSRGRDEKLF
TRBJ1-4 NA TRBV20-1 SANWNEKLF
TRBJ2-1 TRBD2 TRBV20-1 SASGREGSYNEQF
TRBJ1-3 NA TRBV20-1 SASRHLNSGNTIY
TRBJ1-2 NA TRBV10-2 ASSESFGAGYT
TRBJ2-3 TRBD1 TRBV29-1 SAADRGQGDTQY
TRBJ1-1 TRBD1 TRBV7-9 ASSILQGASTEAF
TRBJ2-1 NA TRBV4-2 ASSQDLLASSYNEQF